The clone carrying this TCR beta chain showed up many times. V was pared by 6 bases and J by 1 base, with 12 bases between. The CDR3 has 14 amino acids. Germline loops: CDR1 MNHNY, CDR2 SVGAGI (reference sequence). TCRdb re-analysed the RT-PCR reads in MiXCR, keeping a single row per CDR3 protein. The table lists 550,000 to 750,000 distinct CDR3 sequences, 14% of them singletons. The source of this sequence is a female donor in good health, serving as a healthy control. This sequence joins TRBV6-6 and TRBJ1-1, with D uncertain. Sequenced material: memory CD4+ T cells from blood. CDR3 sequence: CASRPTTKNTEAFF. The CDR3 DNA sequence: TGTGCCAGCAGGCCTACGACCAAGAACACTGAAGCTTTCTTT.